This T cell receptor beta chain was profiled in a study of a mutant IDH1 vaccine in newly diagnosed glioma (dated by TCRdb to 2020 to 2022). Background for the entire study: Of the 32 treated patients, about 60% were male and approximately 40% were female, and the mean age was approximately 41 years. Before enrollment, patients had received standard therapy of radiotherapy alone, temozolomide alone, or radiochemotherapy with temozolomide; most received the combination. Peripheral blood samples were drawn at six visits, namely V03 (baseline), V05, V07, V10, V12 and V13. Longitudinal TCRB deep sequencing was performed for roughly 25 treated patients wherever samples were available for exploratory analyses. What the study reported, not specific to this receptor: PBMC samples for TCRB deep sequencing were selected based on availability. Immune responses induced by the vaccine were seen in over 80% of patients across multiple MHC alleles. Pseudoprogression seemed to be unrelated to changes in the top peripheral T cell clonotypes found by TCRB sequencing. The authors noted that analyses of patient blood samples could not be reproduced because of sample limitations.

This clone was seen once. Its binding antigen is unknown. No per-base quality is available; no much larger clone lies one base away. V trim: 3 bases; J trim: 3 bases; unmatched bases: 8. Spanning cysteine to phenylalanine, the CDR3 consists of 16 amino acids. Solely the CDR3 DNA is kept, with 48 bases framed from the first base. The germline V gene (reference sequence) provides CDR1 WNHNN and CDR2 SYGVQD. The sample's time point label, decoded: baseline, week 1 (first vaccination visit). What the treatment or condition label conveys for this sample: pre-vaccination baseline after standard-of-care therapy. Newly diagnosed WHO grade 3 or 4 IDH1-mutant astrocytomas showing loss of nuclear ATRX were present in the donors. The samples were drawn from NOA16, a multicentre, single-arm, open-label phase I trial in Germany that tested a mutant IDH1 peptide vaccine in humans for the first time. Visit V03 blood draws served as the baseline sample for immunogenicity testing. Genomic DNA for TCRB sequencing was extracted from EDTA blood using the DNeasy Blood and Tissue Kit.

Receptors were amplified or captured by the immunoSEQ multiplex PCR assay. Rearranged TCR beta chain sequences were amplified with the hsTCRB Kit following the manufacturer's protocol. TCRB libraries were sequenced on an Illumina MiSeq. Processing in the source paper ran as follows. The proprietary platform of the kit vendor was used for demultiplexing, trimming and gene mapping. TCRdb re-hosts the immuneACCESS table, in-frame sequences only. Its copies lack some clones; in the studies checked, an unresolved V gene accounts for under half of them, and the cause for the rest is not known. V and J calls and clone size follow that table, whereas D and trimming were derived from the DNA. The sample table shows 80,000 to 100,000 clones, and around four fifths are seen once. Over 6.5% of the sample belongs to the ten largest clones.

The source was PBMCs, collected from a glioma patient treated with radiotherapy, temozolomide or both. The V and J segments used are TRBV10-1 and TRBJ2-3, with 8 bases matching TRBD1. This clonotype originated in a middle-aged man with glioma. The CDR3 reads as follows: CASSEIDRGTTDTQYF. In nucleotide form, the sequence is TGCGCCAGCAGTGAAATCGACAGGGGCACGACAGATACGCAGTATTTT.